Listed below are T cell receptor beta chains from one sample, sequenced in a study of blood T cell repertoires in COVID-19. Libraries were prepared by immunoSEQ multiplex PCR; TCRdb keeps only in-frame clonotypes and omits some of them. The sample lists under 400,000 clones, approximately 91% occurring once. The sequencing input was PBMCs or T cells enriched from blood (not recorded which). The receptors were gathered from a woman aged 25 to 39 who had been exposed to COVID-19. CDR3s include the opening cysteine and the closing phenylalanine or tryptophan. Fields, in order: D gene, V gene, CDR3 length, CDR3 protein. The D gene is left open where the match is weak.

d_call: TRBD1; v_call: TRBV24-1; cdr3_length: 14; cdr3_aa: CATSEGQLNQPQHF
d_call: .; v_call: TRBV7-9; cdr3_length: 16; cdr3_aa: CASSTLGGSSGNTIYF
d_call: .; v_call: TRBV3-1/TRBV3-2; cdr3_length: 11; cdr3_aa: CASSQVAEQFF
d_call: TRBD2; v_call: TRBV5-1; cdr3_length: 17; cdr3_aa: CASSLGTSGRPQETQYF
d_call: .; v_call: TRBV11-2; cdr3_length: 12; cdr3_aa: CASSLSRGEQFF
d_call: .; v_call: TRBV27; cdr3_length: 14; cdr3_aa: CASTPAGGNTEAFF
d_call: TRBD1; v_call: TRBV15; cdr3_length: 14; cdr3_aa: CATSRNPTGDGYTF
d_call: TRBD1; v_call: TRBV24-1; cdr3_length: 16; cdr3_aa: CATSDTGQGSGNTIYF
d_call: TRBD1; v_call: TRBV28; cdr3_length: 16; cdr3_aa: CASSSQDREYNSPLHF
d_call: TRBD1; v_call: TRBV28; cdr3_length: 16; cdr3_aa: CASSGTGAPGDYGYTF
d_call: TRBD2; v_call: TRBV5-1; cdr3_length: 15; cdr3_aa: CASSPPSGGTDTQYF
d_call: TRBD2; v_call: TRBV5-4; cdr3_length: 16; cdr3_aa: CASSRSIGGSFGEQYF
d_call: .; v_call: TRBV5-6; cdr3_length: 14; cdr3_aa: CASSSYFQGWGYTF
d_call: TRBD1; v_call: TRBV15; cdr3_length: 13; cdr3_aa: CATDRVGTGELFF
d_call: .; v_call: TRBV5-4; cdr3_length: 16; cdr3_aa: CASSLGGRGTTGELFF
d_call: .; v_call: TRBV13; cdr3_length: 12; cdr3_aa: CASSPRADTQYF
d_call: TRBD2; v_call: TRBV12-3/TRBV12-4; cdr3_length: 11; cdr3_aa: CATRSGVEQFF
d_call: TRBD2; v_call: TRBV19; cdr3_length: 17; cdr3_aa: CASSIALGREGNYEQYF
d_call: TRBD2; v_call: TRBV11-3; cdr3_length: 18; cdr3_aa: CASRTGVLAASSYNEQFF
d_call: TRBD1; v_call: TRBV6-2/TRBV6-3; cdr3_length: 15; cdr3_aa: CASSQRQGFFYEQYF
d_call: .; v_call: TRBV18; cdr3_length: 15; cdr3_aa: CASSPTVGDLNTQYF
d_call: .; v_call: TRBV10-1; cdr3_length: 12; cdr3_aa: CASSESLDEQYF
d_call: .; v_call: TRBV28; cdr3_length: 12; cdr3_aa: CATNRVDYGYTF
d_call: .; v_call: TRBV5-5; cdr3_length: 15; cdr3_aa: CASSPLGVDTGELFF
d_call: .; v_call: TRBV28; cdr3_length: 15; cdr3_aa: CASTARQVVDSPLHF
d_call: .; v_call: TRBV19; cdr3_length: 13; cdr3_aa: CASSRGTIETQYF
d_call: .; v_call: TRBV27; cdr3_length: 14; cdr3_aa: CASSLGDKNYGYTF
d_call: .; v_call: TRBV29-1; cdr3_length: 12; cdr3_aa: CSVQTGTYGYTF
d_call: TRBD2; v_call: TRBV7-3; cdr3_length: 15; cdr3_aa: CASSLRGGSDYEQYF
d_call: .; v_call: TRBV18; cdr3_length: 11; cdr3_aa: CASQGEENQFF
d_call: .; v_call: TRBV3-1/TRBV3-2; cdr3_length: 16; cdr3_aa: CASSRTLGQGAYGYTF
d_call: TRBD1; v_call: TRBV2; cdr3_length: 15; cdr3_aa: CASSERGTVNYGYTF
d_call: .; v_call: TRBV5-1; cdr3_length: 15; cdr3_aa: CASSLAAVNTGELFF
d_call: TRBD1; v_call: TRBV18; cdr3_length: 17; cdr3_aa: CASSIQGGQAMNTEAFF
d_call: .; v_call: TRBV5-1; cdr3_length: 15; cdr3_aa: CASSFGQGLGSPLHF
d_call: .; v_call: TRBV5-1; cdr3_length: 16; cdr3_aa: CASSLAGGPVPDTQYF
d_call: .; v_call: TRBV28; cdr3_length: 14; cdr3_aa: CASSPWGGAEKLFF
d_call: TRBD1; v_call: TRBV6-5; cdr3_length: 14; cdr3_aa: CASSPGQLDNEQFF
d_call: TRBD2; v_call: TRBV29-1; cdr3_length: 16; cdr3_aa: CSVRDRTSSSTGELFF
d_call: TRBD2; v_call: TRBV6-2/TRBV6-3; cdr3_length: 16; cdr3_aa: CASSYFKREGRNEQFF
d_call: .; v_call: TRBV6-6; cdr3_length: 15; cdr3_aa: CASRRTNREGTEAFF
d_call: TRBD1; v_call: TRBV4-1; cdr3_length: 15; cdr3_aa: CASSPGQNSNQPQHF
d_call: .; v_call: TRBV18; cdr3_length: 12; cdr3_aa: CASSQGADTQYF
d_call: TRBD1; v_call: TRBV19; cdr3_length: 15; cdr3_aa: CASSLGTGGFNEQFF
d_call: .; v_call: TRBV28; cdr3_length: 14; cdr3_aa: CASSSGQLTYGYTF
d_call: TRBD2; v_call: TRBV2; cdr3_length: 15; cdr3_aa: CASSIAGAPTDTQYF
d_call: TRBD2; v_call: TRBV5-1; cdr3_length: 17; cdr3_aa: CASSPRGLAANTGELFF
d_call: .; v_call: TRBV7-9; cdr3_length: 17; cdr3_aa: CASSLARGGPVTDTQYF
d_call: .; v_call: TRBV27; cdr3_length: 16; cdr3_aa: CASIPRWGGAGQPQHF
d_call: TRBD1; v_call: TRBV29-1; cdr3_length: 11; cdr3_aa: CSVQGAQGYTF
d_call: TRBD2; v_call: TRBV9; cdr3_length: 16; cdr3_aa: CASSVRDYANTGELFF
d_call: TRBD2; v_call: TRBV4-2; cdr3_length: 17; cdr3_aa: CASSQDSAGGPSYEQYF
d_call: .; v_call: TRBV9; cdr3_length: 13; cdr3_aa: CASSVGQNYEQYF
d_call: .; v_call: TRBV11-2; cdr3_length: 13; cdr3_aa: CASSSGVPYEQYF
d_call: .; v_call: TRBV10-3; cdr3_length: 12; cdr3_aa: CAIEGEGYGYTF
d_call: .; v_call: TRBV6-1; cdr3_length: 13; cdr3_aa: CASSEWPHYEQYF
d_call: .; v_call: TRBV15; cdr3_length: 14; cdr3_aa: CATSRGRDDTEAFF